Listed here is a single TCR beta chain. Unmatched junction bases numbered 6, after V lost 7 bases and J lost 3 bases. CDR1 is LNHDA and CDR2 is SQIVND in the germline V gene (reference sequence). This CDR3 is 15 amino acids long. This record comes from a study of blood T cell repertoires in COVID-19. At the level of the study: Sources were T cells, B-cell-depleted T cells, or PBMCs; the material itself was cDNA or gDNA.

As originally analysed: Amplification with reference gene primers provided the estimates of nucleated cell counts. TCRdb keeps only in-frame clones here, not all; method: immunoSEQ multiplex PCR. The V and J calls and clone size were taken over from that table, and D and trimming were inferred from the DNA. The repertoire holds roughly 87,000 clones, around 85% seen once, with under 3.5% in the top ten. The sample consisted of peripheral blood. This clonotype was sampled from an elderly woman with COVID-19, enrolled during active disease. V gene TRBV19 combines with J gene TRBJ1-2; 12 positions agree with TRBD1. The CDR3 loop is CASTGQGASYYGYTF. The CDR3 nucleotides are TGTGCCAGTACGGGACAGGGGGCGTCTTACTATGGCTACACCTTC.